Shown below are 6 T cell receptor beta chains from a single sample sequenced in a study of T cells in pancreatic ductal adenocarcinoma. Clones were sequenced by immunoSEQ multiplex PCR, and TCRdb holds only the in-frame ones, with some missing. The sample has about 97,000 clones; around 96% are singletons. No neoadjuvant therapy was given to the selected pancreatic ductal adenocarcinoma patients before their surgery. Sequenced input: PBMCs. These receptors all come from a human donor with pancreatic ductal adenocarcinoma.

The chain is built from TRBV19 and TRBJ1-2; 7 bases line up with TRBD1. Germline CDR1 LNHDA, CDR2 SQIVND (reference sequence). The trim removed 6 bases at V and 8 bases at J, leaving 12 bases unmatched. The CDR3 is 14 amino acids. The CDR3 is CASSQQGRFGGYTF. The CDR3 nucleotides are TGTGCCAGTAGCCAACAGGGGAGGTTTGGCGGCTACACCTTC.

The gene calls are TRBV29-1 and TRBJ1-1; TRBD1 aligns across 7 bases. The J segment lost 5 bases and the V segment lost 2 bases, leaving 5 bases of the junction unmatched. Germline V lookup: CDR1 SQVTM, CDR2 ANQGSEA. The CDR3 sequence is 13 residues long. CDR3 nucleotide sequence: TGCAGCGTTGAAAGGGGGCTTGGGACTGAAGCTTTCTTT. This gives the protein CSVERGLGTEAFF.

V and J are TRBV27 and TRBJ2-4; 8 bases agree with TRBD1. Germline CDR1 is MNHEY and CDR2 is SMNVEV (reference sequence). This CDR3 spans 16 amino acids. Trimming removed 2 bases from V and 5 bases from J; junction bases left unmatched: 8. CDR3 residues: CASSLRMTGVENIQYF. The CDR3 coding sequence is TGTGCCAGCAGTTTAAGGATGACAGGGGTCGAAAACATTCAGTACTTC.

Only one count was recorded for this clone. The rearrangement uses TRBV9 and TRBJ2-7; 8 bases are shared with TRBD2. CDR1 SGDLS and CDR2 YYNGEE come from the germline V gene. The J segment lost 6 bases and the V segment lost 4 bases, leaving 9 bases of the junction unmatched. This CDR3 region has 14 residues. In DNA, the CDR3 is TGTGCCAGCAGCTTCACTAGCGGCGTAAGCGAGCAGTACTTC. This translates into CASSFTSGVSEQYF.

The CDR3, as DNA: TGTGCCAGTAGGCTCGGACAATCGAACACTGAAGCTTTCTTT. It translates to CASRLGQSNTEAFF. The genes are TRBV19 and TRBJ1-1; D perhaps matches TRBD1 (5 bases). This CDR3 region has 14 residues. CDR1 and CDR2 (germline): LNHDA, SQIVND (reference sequence). The ends were cut back, 6 bases at V and 1 base at J, with 12 bases in the middle.

This chain links TRBV4-2 with TRBJ2-7; D is possibly TRBD2 (6 bases). The CDR3 sequence is 15 residues long. The germline V and J ends were trimmed by 0 bases and 2 bases, with 11 bases remaining between them. CDR1 is LGHNA, CDR2 YNFKEQ, per germline. CDR3 coding DNA: TGTGCCAGCAGCCAAGAATGGAGGGGTCCCTACGAGCAGTACTTC. It is translated as CASSQEWRGPYEQYF.